The clone carrying this T cell receptor beta chain was detected once. This sample is drawn from a study of regulatory T cells in long-lasting Graves disease. Study-wide background: Those with persistent Graves' disease had received antithyroid drugs for over 5 years with positive TSH receptor antibodies.

Investigators prepared the TCR beta libraries by applying iRepertoire HTBI primers and Arm-PCR of CDR3 regions. TCRdb called the multiplex PCR reads again in MiXCR, with one record for every CDR3 protein. The sample shows around 450,000 distinct CDR3 sequences, roughly 21% of them seen only once. Germline CDR1 is SGHDT and CDR2 is YYEEEE. CDR3 size: 15 residues. V was cut by 0 bases and J by 0 bases, with 7 bases left in between. Time point described: persistent/refractory GD, antithyroid drugs over 5 years with positive TRAb. PBMCs provided the RNA from which the TCR library was made. Clinicians diagnosed Graves' disease using American Thyroid Association guidelines.

This chain uses TRBV5-6 with TRBJ1-5; D unresolved. The sequence was collected from a female donor with Graves disease. Specimen: peripheral blood mononuclear cells (PBMCs), collected when the disease was refractory, from a patient treated with antithyroid drugs. For the CDR3, the DNA is TGTGCCAGCAGCTTGGGAGCAACTAGCAATCAGCCCCAGCATTTT. Its protein product is CASSLGATSNQPQHF.